These 14 T cell receptor beta chains were all obtained from the same sample, sequenced in a study of blood T cell repertoires in COVID-19. The table came from immunoSEQ multiplex PCR; TCRdb's copy has only in-frame clones and leaves some out. Here the sample spans over 130,000 clones, roughly 76% being singletons. The sample was peripheral blood. All receptors derive from a woman aged 45-65 years with active or convalescent COVID-19.

This clone was counted only a few times. The chain uses TRBV19 and TRBJ2-2; 10 nucleotides match TRBD2. The CDR3 is 15 residues long. V was pared by 9 bases and J by 4 bases, with 8 bases of the junction left unmatched. From germline, CDR1 is LNHDA and CDR2 SQIVND (reference sequence). The CDR3 DNA sequence: TGTGCCAGCCAGGGACTAGCGTGGATCACCGGGGAGCTGTTTTTT. Translated, it gives CASQGLAWITGELFF. Supplemented by reference TRBV19 and TRBJ2-2, the full variable domain reads DGGITQSPKYLFRKEGQNVTLSCEQNLNHDAMYWYRQDPGQGLRLIYYSQIVNDFQKGDIAEGYSVSREKKESFPLTVTSAQKNPTAFYLCASQGLAWITGELFFGEGSRLTVL.

This clone was detected a few times. The V call is TRBV3-1 (or the pseudogene TRBV3-2), the J call TRBJ2-1, with TRBD1 matching 7 bases. Looked up from germline, CDR1 is LGHDT and CDR2 is YNNKEL (reference sequence). This CDR3 comprises 13 residues. The trim removed 4 bases at V and 5 bases at J, leaving 2 bases unmatched. The CDR3 DNA reads TGTGCCAGCAGCCTCCAGGGGGACAATGAGCAGTTCTTC. Translation gives CASSLQGDNEQFF.

This sequence joins TRBV5-6 and TRBJ2-5; D not certain. Trimming took 5 bases from V and 3 from J, leaving 8 bases between them. CDR1 is SGHDT, CDR2 YYEEEE, per germline. The CDR3 runs to 12 residues. The CDR3 protein is CASSWQKETQYF. CDR3 nucleotide sequence: TGTGCCAGCAGTTGGCAGAAAGAGACCCAGTACTTC.

The J gene is TRBJ2-1, the V gene TRBV5-5; 11 bases fit TRBD2. The germline gives CDR1 SGHKS, CDR2 YYEKEE (reference sequence). The CDR3 is 15 residues long. V trimming: 4 bases; J trimming: 6 bases; junction bases outside the gene matches: 6. The CDR3 region has the DNA TGTGCCAGCAGCGGAATAGCGGGAGGGGGCAATGAGCAGTTCTTC. Translating gives CASSGIAGGGNEQFF.

The rearrangement joins TRBV6-1 to TRBJ1-1; 8 bases align to TRBD1. The CDR3 consists of 13 residues. CDR1 is MNHNS, CDR2 SASEGT, per germline. With 7 bases clipped from V and 5 bases from J, the junction kept 6 bases outside the gene matches. The DNA for the CDR3 is TGTGCCAGCACCTTAACAGGGGGGACTGAAGCTTTCTTT. This sequence encodes CASTLTGGTEAFF.

This chain uses TRBV4-2 with TRBJ2-7; 14 nucleotides agree with TRBD2. V shed 4 bases and J 1 base; nucleotides not matched to a gene: 3. The V gene's germline CDR1 is LGHNA and CDR2 YNFKEQ. The CDR3 is made up of 16 amino acids. CDR3 DNA: TGTGCCAGCAGCCTTCGACTAGCGGGGGGGTCCTACGAGCAGTACTTC. Its translation: CASSLRLAGGSYEQYF.

This chain's CDR3 is CASSMARNTEAFF. Here the CDR3 DNA reads TGTGCCAGCAGTATGGCTCGGAACACTGAAGCTTTCTTT. J is TRBJ1-1 and V is TRBV6-4; D unclear. Germline CDR1 reads MRHNA; CDR2 reads SNTAGT. The CDR3 is 13 residues long. V lost 5 bases to trimming and J lost 1 base, with 8 bases between them.

This chain uses TRBV21-1 with TRBJ1-5; TRBD1 is the table's D call, not checked against the DNA. TRBV21-1 is labeled a pseudogene. This CDR3 has 16 amino acids. The DNA of the CDR3 is TGTGCCAGCAGCAATCCGGCAGGTTATAGCAATCAGCCCCAGCATTTT. Residues: CASSNPAGYSNQPQHF.

On this clone: The identical CDR3 is also encoded by other nucleotide sequences in the sample. This chain uses TRBV6-6 with TRBJ1-3; D gene uncertain. CDR3 length equals 14 residues. V lost 0 bases, J lost 0 bases, and 3 bases lay in between. In germline, CDR1 is MNHNY, CDR2 SVGAGI (reference sequence). The CDR3 DNA sequence: TGTGCCAGCAGTTACTCGAGCTCTGGAAACACCATATATTTT. Protein: CASSYSSSGNTIYF.

This clone was recorded a few times. The V gene is TRBV20-1, the J gene TRBJ1-4; the D is unclear. Germline CDR1 DFQATT, CDR2 SNEGSKA (reference sequence). V lost 3 bases and J 0 bases, leaving 8 bases between the germline ends. This CDR3 region has 14 residues. The CDR3 DNA is TGCAGTGCTAGTTCAGGATCAACTAATGAAAAACTGTTTTTT. Its translation is CSASSGSTNEKLFF.

The rearrangement joins TRBV4-1 to TRBJ2-7; D gene uncertain. The V gene lost 5 bases and the J gene lost 2 bases, with 13 bases spanning the gap. This CDR3 comprises 14 residues. Germline V gene lookup returns CDR1 MGHRA and CDR2 YSYEKL. As DNA, the CDR3 is TGCGCCAGCAGCGAAGGGCCTAGTGCCTACGAGCAGTACTTC. Translating gives CASSEGPSAYEQYF.

There are a few counts of this clone. The chain combines TRBV12-1 with TRBJ2-3; the table calls TRBD2, which could not be checked here. TRBV12-1 is an annotated pseudogene. This CDR3 comprises 11 residues. The CDR3 coding sequence is TGTGCCAGCAGCCCCCCGGGTACGCAGTATTTT. It is translated as CASSPPGTQYF.

This clone was picked up one time. The J gene is TRBJ1-1, the V gene TRBV9; D is uncertain. This CDR3 contains 13 residues. Trimming cost V 0 bases and J 1 base, with 4 bases left between them. Germline V CDR1 and CDR2: SGDLS, YYNGEE. The DNA for the CDR3 is TGTGCCAGCAGCGTAGACAAGAACACTGAAGCTTTCTTT. It is translated as CASSVDKNTEAFF.

This sequence joins TRBV4-3 and TRBJ1-2; 11 bases align to TRBD1. There are 16 residues in the CDR3. In germline, CDR1 is LGHNA, CDR2 YSLEER. V was clipped by 1 base and J by 4 bases; unmatched bases: 5. The CDR3: CASSQVGQGASYGYTF. The CDR3 DNA follows: TGCGCCAGCAGCCAAGTTGGACAGGGGGCTAGCTATGGCTACACCTTC.